The 24 T cell receptor beta chains below all came from one sample that was sequenced in a study of Graves' ophthalmopathy and Graves' hyperthyroidism. RNA transcripts yielded amplified TCR beta CDR3 regions. HTBI-primed RT-PCR formed the first round, and a multiplex PCR formed the second. TCRdb reprocessed the multiplex PCR reads via MiXCR and lists one record per CDR3 protein. Among almost 400,000 distinct CDR3 sequences listed, about 18% were seen once. Sequencing was done on a sample of peripheral blood. The receptors here all came from a young woman with Graves' ophthalmopathy.

This chain connects TRBV12-3 or TRBV12-4 to TRBJ1-2, with D tentatively TRBD1 (5 bases). Trimming removed 1 base at V and 6 bases at J, with 9 bases between. The CDR3 contains 13 residues. The CDR3 coding sequence is TGTGCCAGCAGTTTAGGGGGCAGGAATGGCTACACCTTC. Its protein product is CASSLGGRNGYTF.

This clonotype was detected many times. The genes are TRBV11-2 and TRBJ2-2; D may be TRBD2 (5 bases). In germline, CDR1 is SGHAT, CDR2 FQNNGV. The CDR3 length is 15 residues. Trimming took 1 base from V and 3 from J, leaving 9 bases between them. The CDR3 spells CASSLVAGYTGELFF. In DNA form, the CDR3 reads TGTGCCAGCAGCTTAGTCGCGGGCTACACCGGGGAGCTGTTTTTT.

This clonotype was seen at least ten times. This chain links TRBV6-1 with TRBJ2-7; 14 nucleotides align to TRBD2. Unmatched junction bases numbered 11, after V lost 2 bases and J lost 2 bases. The V gene's germline CDR1 is MNHNS and CDR2 SASEGT. The CDR3 runs to 19 residues. The CDR3 nucleotides are TGTGCCAGCAGTGAAAAAAAAGGACTAGCGGGAGGATTCCCCTACGAGCAGTACTTC. This encodes CASSEKKGLAGGFPYEQYF.

This clonotype was detected ten times or more. The V gene is TRBV4-3, the J gene TRBJ2-2; 8 bases map to TRBD1. Germline CDR1 reads LGHNA; CDR2 reads YSLEER. The CDR3 consists of 16 residues. Trimming took 0 bases from V and 6 from J; bases not matched to a gene: 6. The CDR3 nucleotides are TGCGCCAGCAGCCAAGAGGTGGGGACAGGCCCCGGGGAGCTGTTTTTT. Translating it yields CASSQEVGTGPGELFF.

This clonotype was observed at least ten times. The rearrangement links TRBV4-2 to TRBJ2-7; 8 bases are shared with TRBD1. This CDR3 contains 17 residues. The V segment lost 4 bases and the J segment 4 bases; nucleotides outside the gene matches: 15. In germline, CDR1 is LGHNA, CDR2 YNFKEQ. In DNA form, the CDR3 reads TGTGCCAGCAGCCGTGACAGGGGCCTAGCGAACGGGTACGAGCAGTACTTC. Translating gives CASSRDRGLANGYEQYF.

The V and J genes are TRBV27 and TRBJ2-2, with unresolved D. Germline CDR1 MNHEY, CDR2 SMNVEV (reference sequence). V lost 3 bases, J lost 10 bases, and 6 bases lay in between. This CDR3 contains 11 residues. CDR3 sequence (DNA): TGTGCCAGCAGTTTCCGACAGGAGCTGTTTTTT. Encoded protein: CASSFRQELFF.

This clonotype was observed a handful of times. V gene TRBV30 combines with J gene TRBJ2-6; D is perhaps TRBD2 (7 bases). The V gene lost 0 bases and the J gene lost 2 bases, with 11 bases spanning the gap. The CDR3 consists of 16 residues. Germline assignment: CDR1 GTSNPN and CDR2 SVGIG (reference sequence). Here the CDR3 DNA reads TGTGCCTGGAGTGTAGGGGGGGGCGCTGGGGCCAACGTCCTGACTTTC. It yields the protein CAWSVGGGAGANVLTF.

This chain links TRBV28 with TRBJ1-6; possibly TRBD1 for D (5 bases). Looked up from germline, CDR1 is MDHEN and CDR2 is SYDVKM. Trimming cost V 6 bases and J 7 bases, with 16 bases left between them. The CDR3 length is 15 residues. The CDR3 loop reads CASRTLRAYNSPLHF. The DNA for the CDR3 is TGTGCCAGCAGGACGCTCAGGGCTTACAATTCACCCCTCCACTTT.

The rearrangement joins TRBV30 to TRBJ2-7, with TRBD1 matching 11 bases. Germline assignment: CDR1 GTSNPN and CDR2 SVGIG (reference sequence). CDR3 length: 13 amino acids. V trimming: 5 bases; J trimming: 9 bases; junction bases outside the gene matches: 9. The CDR3 nucleotides read TGTGCCTGGGGGACAGGGGGTTCCCAGGGGCAGTACTTC. Residues: CAWGTGGSQGQYF. The full variable domain, completed using reference TRBV30 and TRBJ2-7, is SQTIHQWPATLVQPVGSPLSLECTVEGTSNPNLYWYRQAAGRGLQLLFYSVGIGQISSEVPQNLSASRPQDRQFILSSKKLLLSDSGFYLCAWGTGGSQGQYFGPGTRLTVT.

This clonotype was seen repeatedly, ten times or more. V and J are TRBV28 and TRBJ1-3, with D unresolved. This CDR3 is built from 15 residues. Deletions cut 8 bases from V and 2 bases from J, with 16 bases between. CDR1 MDHEN and CDR2 SYDVKM come from the germline V gene. The CDR3 sequence: CASLSGGRPGNTIYF. The CDR3 nucleotides are TGTGCCAGCCTCTCAGGCGGCCGACCTGGAAACACCATATATTTT.

This clonotype was seen many times. V is TRBV20-1 and J is TRBJ2-5; possible D gene TRBD2, 7 bases. Germline V lookup: CDR1 DFQATT, CDR2 SNEGSKA (reference sequence). Trimming cost V 1 base and J 2 bases, with 11 bases left between them. CDR3 length equals 14 residues. The DNA for the CDR3 is TGCAGTGCTAGAGGCGGGGGCCAACAAGAGACCCAGTACTTC. It is translated as CSARGGGQQETQYF.

This clonotype was recorded at least ten times. The chain couples TRBV11-2 to TRBJ2-7, with 7 bases matching TRBD2. The CDR3 spans 14 residues. Germline V gene lookup returns CDR1 SGHAT and CDR2 FQNNGV. After removal of 5 bases from V and 5 bases from J, the junction contained 9 bases not matched to a gene. CDR3 loop: CASSEWGLRDEQYF. CDR3 DNA: TGTGCCAGCAGCGAATGGGGACTAAGAGACGAGCAGTACTTC.

In this sample, this clonotype turned up a few times. The V gene is TRBV6-1, the J gene TRBJ1-1; D may be TRBD1 (6 bases). Germline V gene sequence: CDR1 MNHNS, CDR2 SASEGT. This CDR3 has 13 amino acids. The V end was cut by 11 bases, the J end by 3 bases, with 16 bases between. The CDR3 loop is CAGVGGKDTEAFF. The CDR3 region has the DNA TGTGCCGGCGTAGGGGGGAAGGACACTGAAGCTTTCTTT.

V is TRBV29-1 and J is TRBJ2-7, with 9 bases that match TRBD1. V lost 6 bases to trimming and J lost 3 bases; unmatched junction nucleotides: 9. The CDR3 is 14 residues long. The germline CDR1 and CDR2 sequences are SQVTM and ANQGSEA. This CDR3 reads CSVSSGTGNYEQYF. The CDR3 DNA reads TGCAGCGTGTCCTCCGGGACAGGGAACTACGAGCAGTACTTC.

Ten or more counts support this clonotype. V gene TRBV19 combines with J gene TRBJ1-1; 8 nucleotides match TRBD1. J gave up 2 bases and V 7 bases, and 9 bases lay outside the gene matches. The CDR3 has 15 residues. CDR1 is LNHDA and CDR2 is SQIVND in the germline V gene (reference sequence). Here the CDR3 DNA reads TGTGCCAGTACCGACAGGGGCGGACTTAACACTGAAGCTTTCTTT. Its translation is CASTDRGGLNTEAFF.

This clonotype occurred many times. The chain links TRBV27 to TRBJ2-5, with D unclear. Germline V lookup: CDR1 MNHEY, CDR2 SMNVEV (reference sequence). Trimming removed 3 bases at V and 2 bases at J, with 10 bases between. The CDR3 is made up of 14 amino acids. CDR3 bases: TGTGCCAGCAGTTTGACTTGGTCTCAAGAGACCCAGTACTTC. It codes for CASSLTWSQETQYF.

The chain joins TRBV28 to TRBJ2-5; 13 bases are shared with TRBD2. Germline assignment: CDR1 MDHEN and CDR2 SYDVKM. The CDR3 spans 12 residues. The ends lost 9 bases at V and 11 bases at J; junction bases unmatched: 6. The CDR3 nucleotides read TGTGCCAGTGGGGGGACTAGCGGGACTCAGTACTTC. Its protein product is CASGGTSGTQYF.

The chain joins TRBV28 to TRBJ1-2; D might be TRBD1 (6 bases). The CDR3 extends over 14 amino acids. Per germline, CDR1 MDHEN and CDR2 SYDVKM. Trimming left V 8 bases short and J 4 bases short, with 17 bases between. This chain's CDR3 is CASVKLGQFYGYTF. The CDR3 DNA sequence: TGTGCCAGCGTTAAACTTGGACAGTTCTATGGCTACACCTTC.

In this sample, this clonotype turned up many times. The chain combines TRBV27 with TRBJ2-7; D remains ambiguous. Germline CDR1 MNHEY, CDR2 SMNVEV (reference sequence). V lost 1 base, J lost 3 bases, and 7 bases lay in between. CDR3 length: 13 residues. CDR3 amino acids: CASSLFWGYEQYF. The DNA of the CDR3 is TGTGCCAGCAGTTTATTTTGGGGCTACGAGCAGTACTTC.

V and J are TRBV28 and TRBJ1-4; tentatively, D is TRBD1 (6 bases). Trimming took 6 bases from V and 7 from J, leaving 21 bases between them. The CDR3 has 16 residues. Germline-derived CDR1 and CDR2 are MDHEN and SYDVKM. This CDR3 is CASSVLTPRGAEKLFF. The CDR3 coding sequence is TGTGCCAGCAGCGTCCTTACTCCCCGGGGGGCTGAAAAACTGTTTTTT. The entire variable domain, with the rest obtained from reference TRBV28 and TRBJ1-4, is as follows: DVKVTQSSRYLVKRTGEKVFLECVQDMDHENMFWYRQDPGLGLRLIYFSYDVKMKEKGDIPEGYSVSREKKERFSLILESASTNQTSMYLCASSVLTPRGAEKLFFGSGTQLSVL.

This chain joins TRBV30 and TRBJ2-7; D perhaps matches TRBD1 (9 bases). The CDR3 spans 20 residues. Looked up from germline, CDR1 is GTSNPN and CDR2 is SVGIG (reference sequence). V lost 3 bases to trimming and J lost 2 bases, with 32 bases between them. CDR3 residues: CAWRTFGQGIRAGVTYEQYF. CDR3 sequence (DNA): TGTGCCTGGAGAACCTTCGGACAGGGGATTAGAGCGGGGGTGACCTACGAGCAGTACTTC.

The table lists this clonotype with many counts. The chain couples TRBV2 to TRBJ1-1; D might be TRBD1 (5 bases). Per the germline V gene, CDR1 is SNHLY and CDR2 is FYNNEI. Trimming removed 7 bases at V and 1 base at J, with 16 bases between. The CDR3 runs to 15 residues. DNA for the CDR3: TGTGCCAGCACTTATTTCGACAGAGGGAACACTGAAGCTTTCTTT. Amino acid sequence: CASTYFDRGNTEAFF.

This clonotype showed up many times. This chain links TRBV20-1 with TRBJ1-3; TRBD1 matches 7 bases. Germline trimming cut 0 bases from V and 0 bases from J; bases unmatched to any gene: 11. The CDR3 sequence is 18 residues long. Germline V lookup: CDR1 DFQATT, CDR2 SNEGSKA (reference sequence). CDR3 loop: CSARDWRTGESSGNTIYF. CDR3 bases: TGCAGTGCTAGAGATTGGAGGACAGGAGAGAGCTCTGGAAACACCATATATTTT.

This clonotype was detected ten times or more. The J gene is TRBJ1-1, the V gene TRBV6-2 or TRBV6-3; 8 bases are a match to TRBD1. With 2 bases clipped from V and 1 base from J, the junction kept 3 bases outside the gene matches. This CDR3 contains 15 residues. The germline V gene encodes CDR1 MNHEY and CDR2 SVGEGT. CDR3 sequence reads: CASSYPTGANTEAFF. CDR3 coding DNA: TGTGCCAGCAGTTACCCGACAGGGGCGAACACTGAAGCTTTCTTT.